What follows is one T cell receptor beta chain and its context. Under the authors' procedure: Researchers report that nucleated cell counts were estimated from reference gene primer amplification. Libraries were prepared by immunoSEQ multiplex PCR; TCRdb keeps only in-frame clonotypes and omits some of them. V and J calls and clone size are as listed in that table; D and trimming were resolved from the DNA. The sample records roughly 250,000 clones, around four fifths being singletons. This entry belongs to a study of blood T cell repertoires in COVID-19. With 2 bases clipped from V and 7 bases from J, the junction kept 15 bases outside the gene matches. The CDR3 loop spans 17 amino acids. Germline V lookup: CDR1 SGDLS, CDR2 YYNGEE.

What was sequenced was peripheral blood. This sequence was found in a man aged 35 to 55 with active or convalescent COVID-19. The chain is built from TRBV9 and TRBJ2-1; 7 bases align to TRBD1. CDR3 bases: TGTGCCAGCAGCGTGCGATATCAGACAGGGTTTGAGAATGAGCAGTTCTTC. Translation: CASSVRYQTGFENEQFF.